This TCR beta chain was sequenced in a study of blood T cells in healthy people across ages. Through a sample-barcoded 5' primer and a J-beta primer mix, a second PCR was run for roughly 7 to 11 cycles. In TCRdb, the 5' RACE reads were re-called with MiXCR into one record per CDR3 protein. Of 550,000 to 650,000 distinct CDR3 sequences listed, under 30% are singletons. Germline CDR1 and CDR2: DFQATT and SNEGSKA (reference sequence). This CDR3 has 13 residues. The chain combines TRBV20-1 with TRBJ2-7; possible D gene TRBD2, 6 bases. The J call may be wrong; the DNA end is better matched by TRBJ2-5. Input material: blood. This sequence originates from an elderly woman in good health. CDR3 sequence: CSARGGRMETQYF. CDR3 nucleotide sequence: TGCAGTGCTAGAGGTGGGAGGATGGAGACCCAGTACTTC.